The T cell receptor (beta chain) under discussion was sequenced for a study of T-cell reconstitution after alpha-beta-depleted transplantation in children. V was shortened by 3 bases and J by 7 bases, with 12 bases between the two germline ends. The CDR3 length is 14 residues. CDR1 ENHRY and CDR2 SYGVKD come from the germline V gene. In its sample, this clonotype was seen a few times. Unique molecular identifiers were used to barcode this TCRbeta library. TCRdb re-derived calls from the PCR reads in MiXCR, one entry per CDR3 protein. The sample contains 350,000 to 450,000 distinct CDR3 sequences, 13% of which appear only once.

The chain employs TRBV10-3 and TRBJ2-2; D may be TRBD1 or TRBD2 (5 bases each). Sequenced material: PBMCs, taken from the stem cell graft. The receptor was derived from a human donor who donated a stem cell graft to a child with Fanconi anemia. The CDR3 region is CAISDRDGDGELFF. CDR3 in DNA: TGTGCCATCAGTGACCGGGACGGTGACGGGGAGCTGTTTTTT.